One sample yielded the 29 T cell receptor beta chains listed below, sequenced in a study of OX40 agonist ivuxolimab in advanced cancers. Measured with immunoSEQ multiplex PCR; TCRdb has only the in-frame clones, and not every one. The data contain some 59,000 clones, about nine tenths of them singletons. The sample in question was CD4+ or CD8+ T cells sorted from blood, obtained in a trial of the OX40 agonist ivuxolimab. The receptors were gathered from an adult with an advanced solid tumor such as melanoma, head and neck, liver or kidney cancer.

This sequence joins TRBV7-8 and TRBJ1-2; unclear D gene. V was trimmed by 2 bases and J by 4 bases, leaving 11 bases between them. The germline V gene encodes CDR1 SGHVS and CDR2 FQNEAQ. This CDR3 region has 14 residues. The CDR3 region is CASSLREAGYGYTF. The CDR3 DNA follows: TGTGCCAGCAGCTTACGGGAGGCAGGCTATGGCTACACCTTC.

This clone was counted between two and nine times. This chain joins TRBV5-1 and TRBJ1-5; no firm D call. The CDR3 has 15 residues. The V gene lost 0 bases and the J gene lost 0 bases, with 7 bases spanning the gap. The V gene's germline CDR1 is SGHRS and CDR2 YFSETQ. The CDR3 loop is CASSLVSYSNQPQHF. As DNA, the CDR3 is TGCGCCAGCAGCTTGGTCAGCTATAGCAATCAGCCCCAGCATTTT.

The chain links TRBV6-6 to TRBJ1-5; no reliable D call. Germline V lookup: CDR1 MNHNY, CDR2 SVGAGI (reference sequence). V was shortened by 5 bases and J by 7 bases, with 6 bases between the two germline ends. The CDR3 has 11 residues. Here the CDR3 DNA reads TGTGCCAGCAGTGAATACCAGCCCCAGCATTTT. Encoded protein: CASSEYQPQHF.

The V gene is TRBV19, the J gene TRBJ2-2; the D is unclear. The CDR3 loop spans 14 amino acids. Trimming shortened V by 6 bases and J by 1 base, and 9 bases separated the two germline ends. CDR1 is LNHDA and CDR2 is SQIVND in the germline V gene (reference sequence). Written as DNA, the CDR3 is TGTGCCAGTAGAGTCCCAGTGAACACCGGGGAGCTGTTTTTT. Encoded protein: CASRVPVNTGELFF.

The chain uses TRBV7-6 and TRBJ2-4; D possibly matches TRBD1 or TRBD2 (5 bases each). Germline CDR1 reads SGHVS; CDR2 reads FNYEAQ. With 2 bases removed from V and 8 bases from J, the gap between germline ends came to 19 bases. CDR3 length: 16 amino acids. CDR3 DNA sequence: TGTGCCAGCAGCTTAAGTCTATCAGGGACCGGAGACATTCAGTACTTC. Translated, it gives CASSLSLSGTGDIQYF.

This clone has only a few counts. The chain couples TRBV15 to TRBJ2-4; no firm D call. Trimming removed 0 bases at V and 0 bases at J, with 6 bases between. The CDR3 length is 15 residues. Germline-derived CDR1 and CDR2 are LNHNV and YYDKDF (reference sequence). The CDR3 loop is CATSREVLAKNIQYF. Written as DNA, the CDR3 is TGTGCCACCAGCAGAGAGGTTTTAGCCAAAAACATTCAGTACTTC.

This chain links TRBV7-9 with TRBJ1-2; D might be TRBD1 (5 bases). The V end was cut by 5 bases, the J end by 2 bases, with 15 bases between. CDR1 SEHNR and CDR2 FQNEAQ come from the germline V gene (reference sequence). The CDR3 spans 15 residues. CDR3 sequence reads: CASSQDGGSNYGYTF. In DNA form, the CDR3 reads TGTGCCAGCAGCCAAGACGGGGGGTCGAACTATGGCTACACCTTC.

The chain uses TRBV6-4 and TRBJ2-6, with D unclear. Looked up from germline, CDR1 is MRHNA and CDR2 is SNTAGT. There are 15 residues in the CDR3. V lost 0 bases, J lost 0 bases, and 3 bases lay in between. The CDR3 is CASSDSSSGANVLTF. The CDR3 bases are TGTGCCAGCAGTGACTCGAGCTCTGGGGCCAACGTCCTGACTTTC.

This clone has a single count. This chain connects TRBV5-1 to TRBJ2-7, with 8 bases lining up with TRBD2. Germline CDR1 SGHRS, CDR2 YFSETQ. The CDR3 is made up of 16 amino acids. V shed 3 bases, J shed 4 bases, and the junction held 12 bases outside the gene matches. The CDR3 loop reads CASSSPGSGNSYEQYF. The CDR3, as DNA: TGCGCCAGCAGCTCTCCGGGTAGCGGGAATTCTTACGAGCAGTACTTC.

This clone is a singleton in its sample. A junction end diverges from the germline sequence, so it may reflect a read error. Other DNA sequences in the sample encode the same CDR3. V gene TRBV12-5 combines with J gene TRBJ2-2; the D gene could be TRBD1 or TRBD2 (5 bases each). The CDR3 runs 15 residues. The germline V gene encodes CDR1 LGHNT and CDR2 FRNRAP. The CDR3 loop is CASGLAMPGTGELFF. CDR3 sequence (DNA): TGTGCCAGTGGTTTGGCCATGCCCGGGACGGGGGAGCTGTTTTTT. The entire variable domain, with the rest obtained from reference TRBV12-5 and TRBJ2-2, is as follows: DARVTQTPRHKVTEMGQEVTMRCQPILGHNTVFWYRQTMMQGLELLAYFRNRAPLDDSGMPKDRFSAEMPDATLATLKIQPSEPRDSAVYFCASGLAMPGTGELFFGEGSRLTVL.

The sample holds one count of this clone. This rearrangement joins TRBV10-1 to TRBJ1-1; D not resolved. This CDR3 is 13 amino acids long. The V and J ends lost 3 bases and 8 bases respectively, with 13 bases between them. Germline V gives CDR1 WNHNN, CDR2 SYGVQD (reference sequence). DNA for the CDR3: TGCGCCAGCAGTGACCGATTCAGCGAAGAAGCTTTCTTT. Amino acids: CASSDRFSEEAFF.

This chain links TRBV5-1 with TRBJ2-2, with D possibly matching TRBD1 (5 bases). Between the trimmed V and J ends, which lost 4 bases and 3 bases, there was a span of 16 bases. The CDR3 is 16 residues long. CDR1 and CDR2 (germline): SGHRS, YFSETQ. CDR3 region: CASSPQGPTYTGELFF. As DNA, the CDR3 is TGCGCCAGCAGCCCCCAGGGCCCGACGTACACCGGGGAGCTGTTTTTT.

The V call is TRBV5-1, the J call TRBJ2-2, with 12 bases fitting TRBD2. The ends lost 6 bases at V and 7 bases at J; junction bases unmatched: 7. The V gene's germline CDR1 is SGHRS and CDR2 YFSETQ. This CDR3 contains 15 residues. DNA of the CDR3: TGCGCCAGCACTCTAGCGGGAGGGCCGGTCGGGGAGCTGTTTTTT. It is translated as CASTLAGGPVGELFF.

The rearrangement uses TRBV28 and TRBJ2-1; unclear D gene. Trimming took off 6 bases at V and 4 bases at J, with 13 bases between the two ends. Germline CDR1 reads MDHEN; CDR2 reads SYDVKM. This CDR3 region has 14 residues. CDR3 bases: TGTGCCAGCAGCCGAATGACAACTTACAATGAGCAGTTCTTC. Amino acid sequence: CASSRMTTYNEQFF.

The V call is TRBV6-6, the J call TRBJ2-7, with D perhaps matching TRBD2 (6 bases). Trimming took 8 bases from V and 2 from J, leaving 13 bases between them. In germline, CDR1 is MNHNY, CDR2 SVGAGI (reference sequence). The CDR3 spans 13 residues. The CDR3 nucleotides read TGTGCCAGCCGCAACGGGGGACCCTACGAGCAGTACTTC. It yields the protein CASRNGGPYEQYF.

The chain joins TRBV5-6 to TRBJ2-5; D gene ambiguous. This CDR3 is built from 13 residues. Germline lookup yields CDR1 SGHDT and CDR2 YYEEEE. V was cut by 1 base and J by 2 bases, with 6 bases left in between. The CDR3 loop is CASSLSKQETQYF. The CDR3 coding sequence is TGTGCCAGCAGCTTGTCTAAGCAAGAGACCCAGTACTTC.

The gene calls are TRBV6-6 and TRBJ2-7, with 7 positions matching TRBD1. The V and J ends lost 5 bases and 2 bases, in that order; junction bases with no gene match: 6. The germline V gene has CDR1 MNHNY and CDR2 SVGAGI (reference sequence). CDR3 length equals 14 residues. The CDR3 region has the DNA TGTGCCAGCAGTAAGTGGGACAGAACCTACGAGCAGTACTTC. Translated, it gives CASSKWDRTYEQYF.

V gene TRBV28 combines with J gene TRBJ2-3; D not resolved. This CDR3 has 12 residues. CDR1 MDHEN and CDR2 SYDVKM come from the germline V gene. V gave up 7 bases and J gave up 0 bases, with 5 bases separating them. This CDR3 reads CASTGSTDTQYF. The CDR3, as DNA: TGTGCCAGCACTGGCAGCACAGATACGCAGTATTTT.

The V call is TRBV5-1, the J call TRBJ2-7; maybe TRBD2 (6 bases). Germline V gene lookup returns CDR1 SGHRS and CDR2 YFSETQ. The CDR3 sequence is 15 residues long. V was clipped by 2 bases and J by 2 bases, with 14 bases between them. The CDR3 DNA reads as TGCGCCAGCAGCTTCTCGGCGGGACCTACCTACGAGCAGTACTTC. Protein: CASSFSAGPTYEQYF.

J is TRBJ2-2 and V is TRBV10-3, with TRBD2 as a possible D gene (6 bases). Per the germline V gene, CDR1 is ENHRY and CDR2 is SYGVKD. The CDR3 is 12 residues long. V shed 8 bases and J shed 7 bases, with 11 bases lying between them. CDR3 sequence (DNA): TGTGCCATCTCTAGCGTGGTCGGGGAGCTGTTTTTT. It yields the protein CAISSVVGELFF.

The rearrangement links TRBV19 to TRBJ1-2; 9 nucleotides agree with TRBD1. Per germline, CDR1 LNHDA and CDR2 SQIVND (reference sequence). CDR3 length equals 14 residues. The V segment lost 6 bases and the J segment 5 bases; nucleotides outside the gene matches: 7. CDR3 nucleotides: TGTGCCAGTAGAGAGAGGGGACAGGGTTATGGCTACACCTTC. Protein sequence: CASRERGQGYGYTF.

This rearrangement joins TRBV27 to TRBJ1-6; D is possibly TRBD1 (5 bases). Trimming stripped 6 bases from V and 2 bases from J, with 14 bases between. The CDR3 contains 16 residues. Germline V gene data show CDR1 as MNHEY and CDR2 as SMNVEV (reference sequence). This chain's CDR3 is CASSRGTVAYNSPLHF. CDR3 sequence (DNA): TGTGCCAGCAGCCGGGGGACCGTTGCCTATAATTCACCCCTCCACTTT.

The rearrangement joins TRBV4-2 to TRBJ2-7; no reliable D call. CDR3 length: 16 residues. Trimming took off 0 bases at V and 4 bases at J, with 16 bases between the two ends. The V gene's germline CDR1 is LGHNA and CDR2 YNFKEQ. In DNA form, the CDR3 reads TGTGCCAGCAGCCAAGATAGCCTAGTAGGTATTTACGAGCAGTACTTC. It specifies CASSQDSLVGIYEQYF.

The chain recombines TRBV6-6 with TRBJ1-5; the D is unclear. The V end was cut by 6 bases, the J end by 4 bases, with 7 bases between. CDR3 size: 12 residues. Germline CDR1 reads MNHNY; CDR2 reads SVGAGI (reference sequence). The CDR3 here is CASRGYNQPQHF. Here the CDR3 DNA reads TGTGCCAGCAGGGGGTATAATCAGCCCCAGCATTTT.

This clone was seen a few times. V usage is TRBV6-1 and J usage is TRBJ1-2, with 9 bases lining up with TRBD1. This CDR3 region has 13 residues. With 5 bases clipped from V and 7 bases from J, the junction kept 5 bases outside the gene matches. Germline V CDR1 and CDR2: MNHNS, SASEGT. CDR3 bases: TGTGCCAGCAGTCAGGACAGGGGCGGTGGCTACACCTTC. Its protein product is CASSQDRGGGYTF.

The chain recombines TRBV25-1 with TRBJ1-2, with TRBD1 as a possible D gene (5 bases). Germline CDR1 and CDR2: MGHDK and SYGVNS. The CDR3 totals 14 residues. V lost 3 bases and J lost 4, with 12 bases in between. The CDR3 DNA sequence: TGTGCCAGCAGTGACTCCCGGGGGGGCTATGGCTACACCTTC. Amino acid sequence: CASSDSRGGYGYTF.

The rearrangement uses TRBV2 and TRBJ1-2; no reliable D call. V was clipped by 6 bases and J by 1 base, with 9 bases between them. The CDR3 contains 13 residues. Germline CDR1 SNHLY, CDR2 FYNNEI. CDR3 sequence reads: CASSFTNNYGYTF. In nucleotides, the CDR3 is TGTGCCAGCAGCTTCACCAATAACTATGGCTACACCTTC.

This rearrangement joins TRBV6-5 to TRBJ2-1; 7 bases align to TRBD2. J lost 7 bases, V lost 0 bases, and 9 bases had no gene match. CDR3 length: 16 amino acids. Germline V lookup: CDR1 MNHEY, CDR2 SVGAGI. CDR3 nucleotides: TGTGCCAGCAGTTACTCTTTCACTAGCGTTAGGAATGAGCAGTTCTTC. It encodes CASSYSFTSVRNEQFF.

The CDR3 DNA sequence: TGCGCCAGCAGCCACGGGACAGCCTACAATGAGCAGTTCTTC. Amino acid sequence: CASSHGTAYNEQFF. The chain recombines TRBV5-1 with TRBJ2-1, with 7 positions matching TRBD1. The J segment lost 2 bases and the V segment lost 4 bases, leaving 3 bases of the junction unmatched. Germline assignment: CDR1 SGHRS and CDR2 YFSETQ. This CDR3 has 14 residues.